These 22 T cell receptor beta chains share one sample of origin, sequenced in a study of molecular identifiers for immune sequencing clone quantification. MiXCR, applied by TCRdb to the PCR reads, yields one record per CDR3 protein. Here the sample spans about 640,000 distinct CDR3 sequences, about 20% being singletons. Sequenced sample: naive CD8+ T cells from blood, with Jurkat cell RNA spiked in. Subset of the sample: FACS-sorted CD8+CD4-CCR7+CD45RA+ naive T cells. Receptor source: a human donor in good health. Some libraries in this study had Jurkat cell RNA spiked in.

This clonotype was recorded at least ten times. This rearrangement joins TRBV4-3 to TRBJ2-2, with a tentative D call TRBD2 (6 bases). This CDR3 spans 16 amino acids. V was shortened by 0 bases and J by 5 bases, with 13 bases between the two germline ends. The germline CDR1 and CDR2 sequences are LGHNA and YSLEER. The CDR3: CASSQDTGARTGELFF. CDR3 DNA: TGCGCCAGCAGCCAAGATACGGGAGCCCGGACCGGGGAGCTGTTTTTT.

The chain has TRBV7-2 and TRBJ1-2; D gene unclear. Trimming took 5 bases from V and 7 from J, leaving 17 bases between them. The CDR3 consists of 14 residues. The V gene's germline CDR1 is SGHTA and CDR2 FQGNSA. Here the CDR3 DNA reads TGTGCCAGCAGCCACATAAGTGATGTCGGTGGCTACACCTTC. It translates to CASSHISDVGGYTF.

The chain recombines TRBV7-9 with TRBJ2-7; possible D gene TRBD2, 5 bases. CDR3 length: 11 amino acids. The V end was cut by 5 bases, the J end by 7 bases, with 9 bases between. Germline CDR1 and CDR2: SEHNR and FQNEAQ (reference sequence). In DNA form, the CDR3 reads TGTGCCAGCAGCATCAGGAGGGAGCAGTACTTC. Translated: CASSIRREQYF.

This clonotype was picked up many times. CDR3 sequence: CASSLAGVDYGYTF. The CDR3 nucleotides read TGTGCCAGCAGCTTGGCCGGAGTCGACTATGGCTACACCTTC. The V gene is TRBV12-3 or TRBV12-4, the J gene TRBJ1-2; the D is unclear. Between the trimmed V and J ends, which lost 6 bases and 3 bases, there was a span of 14 bases. The CDR3 loop spans 14 amino acids.

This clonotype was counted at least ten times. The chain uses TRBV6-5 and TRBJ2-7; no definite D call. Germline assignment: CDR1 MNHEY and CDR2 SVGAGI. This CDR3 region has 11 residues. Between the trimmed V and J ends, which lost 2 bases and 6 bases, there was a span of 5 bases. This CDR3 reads CASSYGVEQYF. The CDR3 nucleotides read TGTGCCAGCAGTTACGGGGTCGAGCAGTACTTC.

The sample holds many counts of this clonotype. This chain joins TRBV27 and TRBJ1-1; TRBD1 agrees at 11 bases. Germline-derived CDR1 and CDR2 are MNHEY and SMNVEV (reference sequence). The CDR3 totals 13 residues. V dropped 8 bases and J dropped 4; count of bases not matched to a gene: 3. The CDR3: CASRDRGATEAFF. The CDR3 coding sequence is TGTGCCAGCCGGGACAGGGGGGCCACTGAAGCTTTCTTT.

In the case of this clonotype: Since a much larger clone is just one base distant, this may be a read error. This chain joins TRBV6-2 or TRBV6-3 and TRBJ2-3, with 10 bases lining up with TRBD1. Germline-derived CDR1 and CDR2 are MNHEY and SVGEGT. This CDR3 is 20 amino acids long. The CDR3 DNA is TGTGTCAGCAGTTACATCCGGGACAGGGGACCTGAGCCATTCGCAGATACGCAGTATTTT. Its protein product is CVSSYIRDRGPEPFADTQYF.

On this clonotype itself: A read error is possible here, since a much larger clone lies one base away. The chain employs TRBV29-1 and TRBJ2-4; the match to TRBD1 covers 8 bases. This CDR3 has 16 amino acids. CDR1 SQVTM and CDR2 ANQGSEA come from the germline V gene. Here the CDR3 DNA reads TGCAGCGGCAGAGCGACAGGGGAGGAGGCCAAAACCATTCAGTACTTC. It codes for CSGRATGEEAKTIQYF. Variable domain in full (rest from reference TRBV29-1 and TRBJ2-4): SAVISQKPSRDICQRGTSLTIQCQVDSQVTMMFWYRQQPGQSLTLIATANQGSEATYESGFVIDKFPISRPNLTFSTLTVSNMSPEDSSIYLCSGRATGEEAKTIQYFGAGTRLSVL.

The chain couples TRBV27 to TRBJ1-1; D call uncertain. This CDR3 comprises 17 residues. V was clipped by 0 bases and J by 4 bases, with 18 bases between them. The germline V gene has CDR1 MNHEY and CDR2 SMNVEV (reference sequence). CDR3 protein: CASSLSAPRSGVTEAFF. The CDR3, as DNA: TGTGCCAGCAGTTTATCAGCACCCAGGTCCGGGGTCACTGAAGCTTTCTTT.

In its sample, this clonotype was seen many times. This chain's CDR3 is CASSIVTAATGELFF. CDR3 in DNA: TGTGCCAGTAGTATCGTGACAGCAGCCACCGGGGAGCTGTTTTTT. The chain has TRBV19 and TRBJ2-2; tentatively, D is TRBD1 (5 bases). The V gene lost 3 bases and the J gene lost 4 bases, with 12 bases spanning the gap. Germline V lookup: CDR1 LNHDA, CDR2 SQIVND (reference sequence). The CDR3 extends over 15 amino acids.

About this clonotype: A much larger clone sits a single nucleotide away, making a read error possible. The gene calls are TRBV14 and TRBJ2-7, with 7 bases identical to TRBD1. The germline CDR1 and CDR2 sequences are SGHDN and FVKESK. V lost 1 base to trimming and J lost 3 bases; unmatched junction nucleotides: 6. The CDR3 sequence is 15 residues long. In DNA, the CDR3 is TGTGCCAGCAGCCAAGGCGACAGGGCCGTCTACGAGCAGTACTTC. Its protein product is CASSQGDRAVYEQYF.

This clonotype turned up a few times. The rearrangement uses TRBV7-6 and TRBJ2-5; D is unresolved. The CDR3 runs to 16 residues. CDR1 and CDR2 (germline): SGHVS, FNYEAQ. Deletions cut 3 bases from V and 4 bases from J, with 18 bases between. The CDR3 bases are TGTGCCAGCAGCTTTTCCACAAGGGATGACGGAGAGACCCAGTACTTC. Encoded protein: CASSFSTRDDGETQYF.

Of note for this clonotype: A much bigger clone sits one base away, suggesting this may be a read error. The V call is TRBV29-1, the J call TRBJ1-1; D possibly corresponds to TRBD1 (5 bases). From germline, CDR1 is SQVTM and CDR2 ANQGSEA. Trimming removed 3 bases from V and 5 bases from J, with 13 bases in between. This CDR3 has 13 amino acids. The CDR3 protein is CSVEVGGGTEAFF. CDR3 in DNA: TGCAGCGTTGAGGTCGGGGGGGGTACTGAAGCTTTCTTT. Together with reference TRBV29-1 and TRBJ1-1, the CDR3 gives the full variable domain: SAVISQKPSRDICQRGTSLTIQCQVDSQVTMMFWYRQQPGQSLTLIATANQGSEATYESGFVIDKFPISRPNLTFSTLTVSNMSPEDSSIYLCSVEVGGGTEAFFGQGTRLTVV.

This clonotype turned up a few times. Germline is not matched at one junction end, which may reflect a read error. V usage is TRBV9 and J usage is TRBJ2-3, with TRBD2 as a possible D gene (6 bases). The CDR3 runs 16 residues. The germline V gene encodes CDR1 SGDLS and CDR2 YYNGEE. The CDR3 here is CASGVVERAITDTQYF. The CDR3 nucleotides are TGTGCCAGCGGCGTAGTGGAGCGGGCAATCACAGATACGCAGTATTTT.

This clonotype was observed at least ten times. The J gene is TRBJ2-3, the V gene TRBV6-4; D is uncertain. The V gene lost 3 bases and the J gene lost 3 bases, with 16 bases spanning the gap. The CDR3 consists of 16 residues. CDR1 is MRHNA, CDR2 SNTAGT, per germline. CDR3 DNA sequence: TGTGCCAGCAGTGAAGAAAGGAGTTTAGGGACAGATACGCAGTATTTT. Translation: CASSEERSLGTDTQYF.

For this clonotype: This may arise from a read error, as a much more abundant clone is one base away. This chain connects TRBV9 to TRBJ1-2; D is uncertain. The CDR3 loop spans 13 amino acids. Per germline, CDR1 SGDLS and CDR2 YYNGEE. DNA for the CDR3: TGTGCCAGCAGCGTGGGCCCCCTCCTAGGCTACGCCTTC. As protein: CASSVGPLLGYAF.

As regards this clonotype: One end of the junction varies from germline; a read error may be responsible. The CDR3 sequence: CASRGLLETRYF. In nucleotides, the CDR3 is TGTGCCAGCAGGGGGCTATTGGAGACCCGGTACTTC. The rearrangement joins TRBV3-1 to TRBJ2-5, with D possibly matching TRBD1 (5 bases). The V gene's germline CDR1 is LGHDT and CDR2 YNNKEL (reference sequence). The CDR3 is 12 residues long.

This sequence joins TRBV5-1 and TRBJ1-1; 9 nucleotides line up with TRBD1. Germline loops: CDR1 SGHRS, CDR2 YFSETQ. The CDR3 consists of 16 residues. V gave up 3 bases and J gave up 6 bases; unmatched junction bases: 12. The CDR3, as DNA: TGCGCCAGCAGCTGGGGGGGGGACAGGGCAATCCCTGAAGCTTTCTTT. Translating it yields CASSWGGDRAIPEAFF.

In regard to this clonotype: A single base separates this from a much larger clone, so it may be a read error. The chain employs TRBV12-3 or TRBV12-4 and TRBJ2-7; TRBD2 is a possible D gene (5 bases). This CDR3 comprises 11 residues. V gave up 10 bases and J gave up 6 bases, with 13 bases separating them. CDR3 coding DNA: TGTGCCACCCGGGTGGCGGGCGAGCAGTACTTC. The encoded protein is CATRVAGEQYF.

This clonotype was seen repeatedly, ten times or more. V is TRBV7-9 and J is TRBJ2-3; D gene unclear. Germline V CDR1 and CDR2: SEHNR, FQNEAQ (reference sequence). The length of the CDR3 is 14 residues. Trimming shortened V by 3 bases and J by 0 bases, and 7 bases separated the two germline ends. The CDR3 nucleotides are TGTGCCAGCAGCTTTCCCCCTAGCACAGATACGCAGTATTTT. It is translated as CASSFPPSTDTQYF.

CDR3 loop: CASSGERESYNEQFF. The CDR3 bases are TGTGCCAGCAGCGGGGAGCGGGAGTCCTACAATGAGCAGTTCTTC. The chain employs TRBV9 and TRBJ2-1; the match to TRBD2 covers 8 bases. V lost 3 bases to trimming and J lost 1 base; unmatched junction nucleotides: 3. This CDR3 is 15 amino acids long. In germline, CDR1 is SGDLS, CDR2 YYNGEE. The full variable domain, its missing parts supplied by reference TRBV9 and TRBJ2-1, is DSGVTQTPKHLITATGQRVTLRCSPRSGDLSVYWYQQSLDQGLQFLIQYYNGEERAKGNILERFSAQQFPDLHSELNLSSLELGDSALYFCASSGERESYNEQFFGPGTRLTVL.

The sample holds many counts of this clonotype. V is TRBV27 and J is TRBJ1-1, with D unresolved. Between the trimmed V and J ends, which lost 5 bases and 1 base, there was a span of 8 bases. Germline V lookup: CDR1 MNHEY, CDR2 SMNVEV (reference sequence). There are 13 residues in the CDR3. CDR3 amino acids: CASSVQWNTEAFF. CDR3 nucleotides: TGTGCCAGCAGTGTCCAGTGGAACACTGAAGCTTTCTTT.